The 18 T cell receptor beta chains below were found in one sample sequenced in a study of blood T cells in healthy people across ages. A second PCR, run for about 6 to 11 cycles, used a sample-barcoded 5' primer plus a J-beta primer mix. A single record per CDR3 protein comes from TCRdb applying MiXCR to the 5' RACE reads. The sample has around 1,700,000 distinct CDR3 sequences; 28% are singletons. Sequenced: blood. The origin of the receptors is a woman under 40 in good health.

On this clonotype itself: Relative to the germline gene, one junction end is altered; a read error may explain this. DNA for the CDR3: TGTGCCGCCAGCAGAGAGGCAAGGGGCTATGGCTACACCTTC. This codes for CAASREARGYGYTF. The chain links TRBV15 to TRBJ1-2, with a weak D call TRBD1 (5 bases). The CDR3 has 14 amino acids. The germline gives CDR1 LNHNV, CDR2 YYDKDF (reference sequence).

This clonotype has more than one count but fewer than ten. The chain is built from TRBV20-1 and TRBJ2-1, with 7 bases lining up with TRBD2. The trim removed 5 bases at V and 8 bases at J, leaving 3 bases unmatched. Germline CDR1 reads DFQATT; CDR2 reads SNEGSKA (reference sequence). The CDR3 length is 11 residues. In nucleotides, the CDR3 is TGCAGTGCTCGACTAGCATATGAGCAGTTCTTC. Residues: CSARLAYEQFF.

The J gene is TRBJ2-2, the V gene TRBV19; 9 bases fit TRBD1. V lost 5 bases to trimming and J lost 5 bases; unmatched junction nucleotides: 6. The CDR3 loop spans 15 amino acids. Germline V CDR1 and CDR2: LNHDA, SQIVND (reference sequence). The CDR3 is CASSVQGARTGELFF. The CDR3 DNA reads TGTGCCAGTAGTGTACAGGGGGCAAGGACCGGGGAGCTGTTTTTT.

Only a few counts were recorded for this clonotype. The rearrangement joins TRBV29-1 to TRBJ2-7; D remains ambiguous. Germline values: CDR1 SQVTM, CDR2 ANQGSEA. V was clipped by 4 bases and J by 3 bases, with 10 bases between them. This CDR3 region has 12 residues. CDR3 sequence (DNA): TGCAGCGTTGCCGGCCCTGGCTACGAGCAGTACTTC. It is translated as CSVAGPGYEQYF.

The gene calls are TRBV5-5 and TRBJ1-2; TRBD1 matches 9 bases. Losses at the gene ends were 3 bases for V and 4 bases for J; bases not matched to a gene: 10. CDR1 is SGHKS and CDR2 is YYEKEE in the germline V gene (reference sequence). This CDR3 has 16 amino acids. CDR3 sequence (DNA): TGTGCCAGCAGCTCACCTCTCGGACAGGGGACCTATGGCTACACCTTC. Amino acid sequence: CASSSPLGQGTYGYTF.

The V gene is TRBV20-1, the J gene TRBJ1-2, with 7 bases fitting TRBD1. Trimming cost V 6 bases and J 3 bases; bases outside gene matches: 1. CDR1 is DFQATT and CDR2 is SNEGSKA in the germline V gene (reference sequence). This CDR3 is built from 11 residues. The CDR3 reads CSAGTDYGYTF. CDR3 sequence (DNA): TGCAGTGCGGGGACAGACTATGGCTACACCTTC.

Points on this clonotype: Given a much more abundant clone one base away, this may be a read error. This is likely a read error, given that the CDR3 carries no conserved phenylalanine or tryptophan at its end. The chain couples TRBV6-6 to TRBJ1-1; 7 bases are a match to TRBD1. This CDR3 is built from 14 residues. CDR1 and CDR2 from the germline V gene are MNHNY and SVGAGI (reference sequence). V dropped 5 bases and J dropped 0; count of bases not matched to a gene: 3. DNA for the CDR3: TGTGCCAGCAGTCGGGACAGCCTGAACACTGAAGCTTTCGTT. Protein sequence: CASSRDSLNTEAFV.

In this sample, this clonotype turned up a few times. This chain connects TRBV10-2 to TRBJ2-1; no firm D call. The V gene's germline CDR1 is WSHSY and CDR2 SAAADI. This CDR3 is 13 amino acids long. The V end lost 2 bases, the J end lost 8 bases, and 10 bases lay between the germline ends. The CDR3 reads CASSELSRDEQFF. CDR3 in DNA: TGCGCCAGCAGTGAGCTTAGCCGCGATGAGCAGTTCTTC.

A few counts support this clonotype. V is TRBV7-2 and J is TRBJ2-3; 7 bases agree with TRBD1. The length of the CDR3 is 18 residues. With 0 bases clipped from V and 6 bases from J, the junction kept 15 bases outside the gene matches. From germline, CDR1 is SGHTA and CDR2 FQGNSA. The CDR3 sequence is CASSLAPSGPSTGDTQYF. The CDR3 region has the DNA TGTGCCAGCAGCTTAGCACCCTCTGGGCCTTCGACAGGGGATACGCAGTATTTT.

The V call is TRBV6-1, the J call TRBJ2-7, with D possibly matching TRBD1 (6 bases). CDR3 length: 16 residues. CDR1 and CDR2 (germline): MNHNS, SASEGT. V lost 3 bases to trimming and J lost 1 base, with 16 bases between them. The CDR3 sequence: CASSDSFLTGSYEQYF. As DNA, the CDR3 is TGTGCCAGCAGTGACTCATTCCTTACAGGGTCCTACGAGCAGTACTTC.

This clonotype was observed many times. The genes are TRBV7-2 and TRBJ2-3, with D tentatively TRBD2 (5 bases). V lost 5 bases and J 2 bases, leaving 11 bases between the germline ends. This CDR3 is 14 amino acids long. Germline V gene data show CDR1 as SGHTA and CDR2 as FQGNSA. The DNA of the CDR3 is TGTGCCAGCAGCCCCGACGGGGTCACAGATACGCAGTATTTT. This translates into CASSPDGVTDTQYF.

This clonotype was seen at least ten times. CDR3 DNA: TGCAGTGCTAGTTTAGCGGGGGGGACTAGCACAGATACGCAGTATTTT. Amino acid sequence: CSASLAGGTSTDTQYF. This chain links TRBV20-1 with TRBJ2-3; 11 bases agree with TRBD2. CDR3 length: 16 amino acids. The V segment lost 3 bases and the J segment 0 bases; nucleotides outside the gene matches: 5. Germline V gives CDR1 DFQATT, CDR2 SNEGSKA (reference sequence).

In its sample, this clonotype was seen a few times. A read error may account for a junction end that differs from germline. The V and J genes are TRBV5-1 and TRBJ1-1, with D maybe TRBD1 (5 bases). CDR1 is SGHRS and CDR2 is YFSETQ in the germline V gene. This CDR3 contains 15 residues. The CDR3 here is CASSLDGGANTGAFF. The CDR3 DNA reads as TGCGCCAGCAGCTTGGATGGGGGTGCGAACACTGGAGCTTTCTTT. The full variable domain, its missing parts supplied by reference TRBV5-1 and TRBJ1-1, is KAGVTQTPRYLIKTRGQQVTLSCSPISGHRSVSWYQQTPGQGLQFLFEYFSETQRNKGNFPGRFSGRQFSNSRSEMNVSTLELGDSALYLCASSLDGGANTGAFFGQGTRLTVV.

The table lists this clonotype with a count of one. This rearrangement joins TRBV20-1 to TRBJ2-1; 9 bases agree with TRBD2. Germline V gene lookup returns CDR1 DFQATT and CDR2 SNEGSKA (reference sequence). The CDR3 has 15 amino acids. Trimming cost V 4 bases and J 5 bases; bases outside gene matches: 9. CDR3 DNA sequence: TGCAGTGCTACCGACGCGGGACTAGCTGACAATGAGCAGTTCTTC. Residues: CSATDAGLADNEQFF.

This clonotype was found a few times. This sequence joins TRBV12-3 or TRBV12-4 and TRBJ2-4, with D possibly being TRBD1 (6 bases). Trimming took off 2 bases at V and 12 bases at J, with 14 bases between the two ends. The CDR3 contains 13 residues. Here the CDR3 DNA reads TGTGCCAGCAGTTTATACCCGGACAGAACTCAGTACTTC. Amino acid sequence: CASSLYPDRTQYF.

There are many counts of this clonotype. The CDR3 loop reads CSVEDPGGSSYEQYF. The DNA for the CDR3 is TGCAGCGTTGAAGATCCAGGCGGGAGCTCCTACGAGCAGTACTTC. This chain uses TRBV29-1 with TRBJ2-7; 7 nucleotides agree with TRBD2. Germline CDR1 is SQVTM and CDR2 is ANQGSEA. The CDR3 loop spans 15 amino acids. V lost 0 bases to trimming and J lost 0 bases; unmatched junction nucleotides: 5.

The chain is built from TRBV7-2 and TRBJ2-1, with 13 bases fitting TRBD2. The CDR3 has 16 residues. CDR1 and CDR2 (germline): SGHTA, FQGNSA. The junction had 10 bases not matched to a gene; V was cut back by 7 bases and J by 7 bases. The CDR3 DNA follows: TGTGCCAGCACCCGGATCGGGACTAGCGGGACAAATGAGCAGTTCTTC. This encodes CASTRIGTSGTNEQFF.

This clonotype was counted between two and nine times. This chain joins TRBV15 and TRBJ1-1; no reliable D call. Germline V gene data show CDR1 as LNHNV and CDR2 as YYDKDF (reference sequence). The CDR3 sequence is 13 residues long. V lost 0 bases to trimming and J lost 9 bases, with 11 bases between them. In nucleotides, the CDR3 is TGTGCCACCAGCAGAGATTCCTCCCAGAAAGCTTTCTTT. Protein: CATSRDSSQKAFF. Full variable domain (rest looked up from reference TRBV15 and TRBJ1-1): DAMVIQNPRYQVTQFGKPVTLSCSQTLNHNVMYWYQQKSSQAPKLLFHYYDKDFNNEADTPDNFQSRRPNTSFCFLDIRSPGLGDTAMYLCATSRDSSQKAFFGQGTRLTVV.